A single sample gave rise to the 32 T cell receptor beta chains below, sequenced in a study of CD8+ T cells in alopecia areata (dated by TCRdb to the late 2010s). The method behind the library was the immunoSEQ multiplex PCR assay. RNA was extracted from all samples and reverse transcribed into cDNA as template for TCR sequencing. As stored in TCRdb, this immuneACCESS dataset retains in-frame rearrangements with V and J assigned. A fraction of the clones does not appear; measured against another copy, unresolved V genes explain less than half of the discrepancy, and the remainder lacks a known reason. This sample gives around 80,000 clones in total; 51% of them show up just once. The top ten clones comprise about 6% of the sample. Sequencing was done on a sample of NKG2D-high CD8+ T cells sorted from blood. This sample's cell subset or site label indicates: sorted CD8+ NKG2D-high blood T cells. The receptors shown here come from a human donor with alopecia areata.

The V call is TRBV5-1, the J call TRBJ1-1; 7 positions agree with TRBD1. The germline V gene has CDR1 SGHRS and CDR2 YFSETQ. The CDR3 runs to 16 residues. J lost 4 bases, V lost 0 bases, and 9 bases had no gene match. The CDR3 DNA reads as TGCGCCAGCAGCTTGGGTCAGGGGGAAGGGCTCACTGAAGCTTTCTTT. It specifies CASSLGQGEGLTEAFF.

The chain employs TRBV28 and TRBJ2-7; no firm D call. Per the germline V gene, CDR1 is MDHEN and CDR2 is SYDVKM. This CDR3 has 13 amino acids. Trimming removed 10 bases at V and 8 bases at J, with 21 bases between. CDR3: CAILDSLLGQQYF. The CDR3 nucleotides are TGTGCCATCCTCGACTCCTTGCTCGGGCAGCAGTACTTC.

The rearrangement uses TRBV28 and TRBJ2-7; 9 nucleotides match TRBD1. The germline gives CDR1 MDHEN, CDR2 SYDVKM. With 6 bases clipped from V and 3 bases from J, the junction kept 12 bases outside the gene matches. The CDR3 is made up of 16 amino acids. The CDR3 sequence: CASSSRDRAPYYEQYF. The CDR3 DNA follows: TGTGCCAGCAGCTCCCGGGACAGGGCCCCCTACTACGAGCAGTACTTC.

The chain couples TRBV19 to TRBJ2-5; tentatively, D is TRBD2 (5 bases). Germline lookup yields CDR1 LNHDA and CDR2 SQIVND (reference sequence). V shed 4 bases and J shed 4 bases, with 7 bases lying between them. The CDR3 has 12 residues. The CDR3 DNA reads as TGTGCCAGTAGTACGGGGTTAGAGACCCAGTACTTC. This encodes CASSTGLETQYF.

This chain uses TRBV29-1 with TRBJ2-7, with unresolved D. The CDR3 length is 11 residues. V lost 6 bases, J lost 1 base, and 7 bases lay in between. CDR1 SQVTM and CDR2 ANQGSEA come from the germline V gene. CDR3 in DNA: TGCAGCGTCCGTGGGTCCTACGAGCAGTACTTC. Residues: CSVRGSYEQYF.

This clone occurred a few times. The chain links TRBV28 to TRBJ2-7; TRBD1 matches at 7 bases. Trimming took 6 bases from V and 2 from J; bases not matched to a gene: 7. This CDR3 comprises 14 residues. Germline V CDR1 and CDR2: MDHEN, SYDVKM. CDR3 sequence reads: CASSLTGSTYEQYF. DNA for the CDR3: TGTGCCAGCAGCTTGACAGGGTCGACCTACGAGCAGTACTTC. The full variable domain, in which reference TRBV28 and TRBJ2-7 provide the parts outside the CDR3, is DVKVTQSSRYLVKRTGEKVFLECVQDMDHENMFWYRQDPGLGLRLIYFSYDVKMKEKGDIPEGYSVSREKKERFSLILESASTNQTSMYLCASSLTGSTYEQYFGPGTRLTVT.

The chain joins TRBV29-1 to TRBJ2-3; 7 nucleotides align to TRBD1. The V segment lost 7 bases and the J segment 3 bases; nucleotides outside the gene matches: 19. Germline-derived CDR1 and CDR2 are SQVTM and ANQGSEA. CDR3 length: 17 amino acids. CDR3 in DNA: TGCAGCGCCGCCAGGGCAGGGGGTAGTCTTGAAACAGATACGCAGTATTTT. Protein sequence: CSAARAGGSLETDTQYF.

The CDR3 DNA sequence: TGTGCCAGCAGCCCCGGCAACAATGAGCAGTTCTTC. Translated: CASSPGNNEQFF. This chain uses TRBV7-8 with TRBJ2-1; unclear D gene. The germline V and J ends were trimmed by 5 bases and 5 bases, with 7 bases remaining between them. The CDR3 runs 12 residues. The V gene's germline CDR1 is SGHVS and CDR2 FQNEAQ.

V and J are TRBV27 and TRBJ1-2; D unresolved. This CDR3 is 13 amino acids long. Trimming removed 5 bases at V and 4 bases at J, with 11 bases between. The germline gives CDR1 MNHEY, CDR2 SMNVEV (reference sequence). CDR3 protein: CASSPIPSYGYTF. CDR3 coding DNA: TGTGCCAGCAGTCCCATTCCTAGCTATGGCTACACCTTC.

A few counts support this clone. This chain links TRBV7-2 with TRBJ2-7, with 8 bases aligning to TRBD2. This CDR3 contains 15 residues. CDR1 and CDR2 (germline): SGHTA, FQGNSA. J gave up 0 bases and V 3 bases, and 4 bases lay outside the gene matches. The CDR3 bases are TGTGCCAGCAGCTTCGGGGGGGATTCCTCCTACGAGCAGTACTTC. Translated: CASSFGGDSSYEQYF.

This clone has only a few counts. This chain links TRBV4-1 with TRBJ1-2; D is uncertain. This CDR3 spans 13 amino acids. The V and J ends lost 4 bases and 8 bases respectively, with 14 bases between them. CDR1 MGHRA and CDR2 YSYEKL come from the germline V gene. CDR3: CASSRETLTGYTF. In DNA form, the CDR3 reads TGCGCCAGCAGCCGGGAGACTCTTACAGGCTACACCTTC.

The rearrangement joins TRBV5-1 to TRBJ2-3; 13 nucleotides line up with TRBD2. With 4 bases clipped from V and 0 bases from J, the junction kept 8 bases outside the gene matches. The CDR3 runs to 18 residues. The germline V gene encodes CDR1 SGHRS and CDR2 YFSETQ. In DNA form, the CDR3 reads TGCGCCAGCAGCGCAACCGGACTAGCGGGAGATAGCACAGATACGCAGTATTTT. This gives the protein CASSATGLAGDSTDTQYF.

With regard to this clone: This sequence may be a read error, since a much larger clone differs from it by one base. Different DNA sequences within this sample yield the same CDR3. The chain combines TRBV7-8 with TRBJ1-5; D gene unclear. The CDR3 has 13 residues. V lost 1 base and J lost 4, with 5 bases in between. Germline CDR1 and CDR2: SGHVS and FQNEAQ. This CDR3 reads CASSLGQNQPQHF. Here the CDR3 DNA reads TGTGCCAGCAGCTTAGGACAAAATCAGCCCCAGCATTTT.

This rearrangement joins TRBV29-1 to TRBJ2-2, with D uncertain. Germline V gene lookup returns CDR1 SQVTM and CDR2 ANQGSEA. V lost 6 bases, J lost 4 bases, and 12 bases lay in between. The CDR3 sequence is 13 residues long. The CDR3 DNA is TGCAGCGTGCCCGGGTTACGCACCGGGGAGCTGTTTTTT. Protein sequence: CSVPGLRTGELFF.

CDR3 amino acids: CASSLAVGETQYF. For the CDR3, the DNA is TGTGCCAGCAGCTTGGCAGTGGGAGAGACCCAGTACTTC. The genes are TRBV5-6 and TRBJ2-5; D is uncertain. The ends were cut back, 0 bases at V and 4 bases at J, with 7 bases in the middle. The CDR3 loop spans 13 amino acids. From germline, CDR1 is SGHDT and CDR2 YYEEEE. Full variable domain (missing parts from reference TRBV5-6 and TRBJ2-5): DAGVTQSPTHLIKTRGQQVTLRCSPKSGHDTVSWYQQALGQGPQFIFQYYEEEERQRGNFPDRFSGHQFPNYSSELNVNALLLGDSALYLCASSLAVGETQYFGPGTRLLVL.

A few counts support this clone. The chain carries TRBV7-9 and TRBJ2-1; no firm D call. The V gene lost 5 bases and the J gene lost 8 bases, with 7 bases spanning the gap. The germline V gene encodes CDR1 SEHNR and CDR2 FQNEAQ (reference sequence). CDR3 length: 11 amino acids. The CDR3 is CASSKTYEQFF. The CDR3 nucleotides read TGTGCCAGCAGCAAGACGTATGAGCAGTTCTTC.

The chain links TRBV11-2 to TRBJ2-7, with 9 bases that match TRBD2. The junction had 11 bases not matched to a gene; V was cut back by 5 bases and J by 0 bases. The CDR3 is 17 amino acids. The germline CDR1 and CDR2 sequences are SGHAT and FQNNGV. CDR3 sequence (DNA): TGTGCCAGCAGCATATCTAACCCGACTAGCGGCTCCTACGAGCAGTACTTC. Encoded protein: CASSISNPTSGSYEQYF.

This chain uses TRBV7-2 with TRBJ2-7; 14 bases map to TRBD2. After removal of 5 bases from V and 2 bases from J, the junction contained 2 bases not matched to a gene. Germline lookup yields CDR1 SGHTA and CDR2 FQGNSA. The CDR3 length is 15 residues. This CDR3 reads CASSRLAGGPYEQYF. The CDR3 region has the DNA TGTGCCAGCAGCCGACTAGCGGGAGGGCCCTACGAGCAGTACTTC.

This clone has just one count. The J gene is TRBJ1-4, the V gene TRBV29-1; TRBD1 matches 10 bases. This CDR3 is 15 amino acids long. Germline CDR1 and CDR2: SQVTM and ANQGSEA. V trimming: 6 bases; J trimming: 7 bases; junction bases outside the gene matches: 11. The CDR3 loop reads CSVATPDRGFEKLFF. The CDR3 region has the DNA TGCAGCGTCGCAACTCCGGACAGGGGGTTTGAAAAACTGTTTTTT.

The genes are TRBV30 and TRBJ2-7; D is undetermined. V dropped 1 base and J dropped 2 bases, with 6 bases sitting between them. From germline, CDR1 is GTSNPN and CDR2 SVGIG (reference sequence). This CDR3 is 12 amino acids long. The CDR3 DNA reads TGTGCCTGGAGTGCCCGGACCTACGAGCAGTACTTC. This encodes CAWSARTYEQYF.

This clone has just a few counts. The chain employs TRBV28 and TRBJ2-1, with 7 bases identical to TRBD2. J gave up 0 bases and V 3 bases, and 5 bases lay outside the gene matches. The germline V gene encodes CDR1 MDHEN and CDR2 SYDVKM. The CDR3 spans 16 residues. CDR3 DNA: TGTGCCAGCAGTTTCATCAGCGGGATCTCCTACAATGAGCAGTTCTTC. Amino acids: CASSFISGISYNEQFF. Full variable domain (missing parts from reference TRBV28 and TRBJ2-1): DVKVTQSSRYLVKRTGEKVFLECVQDMDHENMFWYRQDPGLGLRLIYFSYDVKMKEKGDIPEGYSVSREKKERFSLILESASTNQTSMYLCASSFISGISYNEQFFGPGTRLTVL.

The rearrangement links TRBV6-5 to TRBJ1-2; 10 nucleotides agree with TRBD1. CDR3 length equals 14 residues. CDR1 is MNHEY and CDR2 is SVGAGI in the germline V gene. The V segment lost 4 bases and the J segment 9 bases; nucleotides outside the gene matches: 8. CDR3 nucleotide sequence: TGTGCCAGCAGTTGGTCTGGACAGGGGGTGAGCTACACCTTC. The encoded protein is CASSWSGQGVSYTF.

This clone has just a few counts. V usage is TRBV23-1 and J usage is TRBJ2-1, with D hard to call. Being an ORF, TRBV23-1 has a function that is uncertain. The CDR3 loop spans 15 amino acids. Trimming took 0 bases from V and 9 from J, leaving 15 bases between them. The CDR3 coding sequence is TGCGCCAGCAGTCAATCGTTCATACATTGGGGTGAGCAGTTCTTC. It specifies CASSQSFIHWGEQFF.

This chain joins TRBV2 and TRBJ2-7; a possible D gene is TRBD1 (6 bases). Germline loops: CDR1 SNHLY, CDR2 FYNNEI. This CDR3 region has 14 residues. Trimming took off 9 bases at V and 1 base at J, with 16 bases between the two ends. CDR3 region: CARDVQGISYEQYF. The CDR3 region has the DNA TGTGCCAGGGACGTACAGGGAATTTCCTACGAGCAGTACTTC. The entire variable domain, with the rest obtained from reference TRBV2 and TRBJ2-7, is as follows: EPEVTQTPSHQVTQMGQEVILRCVPISNHLYFYWYRQILGQKVEFLVSFYNNEISEKSEIFDDQFSVERPDGSNFTLKIRSTKLEDSAMYFCARDVQGISYEQYFGPGTRLTVT.

This chain links TRBV6-5 with TRBJ2-7; TRBD1 matches 8 bases. CDR3 length equals 13 residues. The V gene end was trimmed by 10 bases and the J gene end by 1 base; junction bases not matched to a gene: 6. Germline V gene data show CDR1 as MNHEY and CDR2 as SVGAGI. The CDR3 reads CATSGTGSYEQYF. CDR3 nucleotides: TGTGCCACCTCAGGGACAGGATCCTACGAGCAGTACTTC.

Only a few counts were recorded for this clone. The chain has TRBV2 and TRBJ2-1; D gene ambiguous. Trimming left V 4 bases short and J 5 bases short, with 9 bases between. The CDR3 runs to 13 residues. CDR1 and CDR2 (germline): SNHLY, FYNNEI. This CDR3 is CASSAPDDNEQFF. CDR3 DNA: TGTGCCAGCAGTGCACCCGATGACAATGAGCAGTTCTTC.

The rearrangement joins TRBV2 to TRBJ2-7; D perhaps matches TRBD1 (5 bases). V lost 10 bases to trimming and J lost 4 bases, with 14 bases between them. This CDR3 spans 12 amino acids. Germline values: CDR1 SNHLY, CDR2 FYNNEI. DNA for the CDR3: TGTGCCACCTTACAGGAGAGGTACGAGCAGTACTTC. This translates into CATLQERYEQYF.

The genes are TRBV19 and TRBJ2-1; TRBD2 agrees at 14 bases. Germline trimming cut 4 bases from V and 7 bases from J; bases unmatched to any gene: 6. The CDR3 contains 16 residues. CDR1 is LNHDA, CDR2 SQIVND, per germline (reference sequence). The CDR3 loop is CASSRGLAGVLNEQFF. CDR3 coding DNA: TGTGCCAGTAGTAGGGGACTAGCGGGAGTACTAAATGAGCAGTTCTTC. The full variable domain, with the rest looked up from reference TRBV19 and TRBJ2-1, is DGGITQSPKYLFRKEGQNVTLSCEQNLNHDAMYWYRQDPGQGLRLIYYSQIVNDFQKGDIAEGYSVSREKKESFPLTVTSAQKNPTAFYLCASSRGLAGVLNEQFFGPGTRLTVL.

The chain recombines TRBV5-6 with TRBJ1-2, with TRBD1 matching 9 bases. The CDR3 sequence is 13 residues long. CDR1 and CDR2 from the germline V gene are SGHDT and YYEEEE. Trimming took 6 bases from V and 7 from J; bases not matched to a gene: 7. CDR3 sequence (DNA): TGTGCCAGCATGTGGACAGGGGTTGGTGGCTACACCTTC. Residues: CASMWTGVGGYTF.

This sequence joins TRBV6-5 and TRBJ1-6; D ambiguous. Germline V CDR1 and CDR2: MNHEY, SVGAGI. The CDR3 sequence is 12 residues long. The V end lost 5 bases, the J end lost 7 bases, and 6 bases lay between the germline ends. CDR3: CASSGSNSPLHF. Written as DNA, the CDR3 is TGTGCCAGCAGTGGCTCCAATTCACCCCTCCACTTT.

The chain recombines TRBV14 with TRBJ1-2; the D gene is possibly TRBD1 (5 bases). CDR3 length: 13 amino acids. Trimming cost V 4 bases and J 0 bases, with 6 bases left between them. The germline V gene encodes CDR1 SGHDN and CDR2 FVKESK. The CDR3 loop reads CASSRGTNYGYTF. In DNA, the CDR3 is TGTGCCAGCAGCCGGGGGACTAACTATGGCTACACCTTC.

The chain uses TRBV7-2 and TRBJ2-7; 9 nucleotides line up with TRBD1. The J segment lost 5 bases and the V segment lost 7 bases, leaving 6 bases of the junction unmatched. This CDR3 contains 13 residues. CDR1 and CDR2 (germline): SGHTA, FQGNSA. The CDR3 sequence: CASTGTGSHEQYF. CDR3 bases: TGTGCCAGCACTGGGACAGGGTCTCACGAGCAGTACTTC.